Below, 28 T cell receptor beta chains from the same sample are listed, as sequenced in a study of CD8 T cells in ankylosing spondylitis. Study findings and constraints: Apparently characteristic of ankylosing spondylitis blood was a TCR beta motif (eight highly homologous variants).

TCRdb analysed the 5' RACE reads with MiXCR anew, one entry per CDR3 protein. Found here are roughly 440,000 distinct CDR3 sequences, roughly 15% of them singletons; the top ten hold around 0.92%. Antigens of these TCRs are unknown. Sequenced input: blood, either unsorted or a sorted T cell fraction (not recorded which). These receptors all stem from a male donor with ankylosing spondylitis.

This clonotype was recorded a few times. CDR3 protein: CSVSLGGGPGETQYF. The CDR3 DNA reads TGCAGTGTCAGTCTGGGGGGCGGTCCGGGAGAGACCCAGTACTTC. The chain uses TRBV20-1 and TRBJ2-5; TRBD1 or TRBD2 may be the D gene (6 bases each). The V end was cut by 7 bases, the J end by 4 bases, with 22 bases between. The length of the CDR3 is 15 residues. Germline CDR1 is DFQATT and CDR2 is SNEGSKA (reference sequence).

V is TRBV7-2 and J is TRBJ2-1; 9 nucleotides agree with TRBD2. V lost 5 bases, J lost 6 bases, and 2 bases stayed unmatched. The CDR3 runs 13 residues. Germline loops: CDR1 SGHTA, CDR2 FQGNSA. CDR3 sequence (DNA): TGTGCCAGCAGCCGGGGACTAGCCAATGAGCAGTTCTTC. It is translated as CASSRGLANEQFF.

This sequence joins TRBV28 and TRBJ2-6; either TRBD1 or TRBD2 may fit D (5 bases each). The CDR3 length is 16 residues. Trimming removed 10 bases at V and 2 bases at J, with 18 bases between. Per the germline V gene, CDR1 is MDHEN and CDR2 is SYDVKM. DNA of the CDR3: TGTGCCACCCAGCCTTGGGGGAACGCTGGGGCCAACGTCCTGACTTTC. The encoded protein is CATQPWGNAGANVLTF.

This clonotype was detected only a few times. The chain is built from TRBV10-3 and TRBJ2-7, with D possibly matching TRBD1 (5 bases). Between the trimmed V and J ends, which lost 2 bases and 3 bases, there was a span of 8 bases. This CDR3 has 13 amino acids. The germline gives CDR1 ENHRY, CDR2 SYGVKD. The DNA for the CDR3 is TGTGCCATCAGTGAGATGCAGGGCTACGAGCAGTACTTC. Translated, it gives CAISEMQGYEQYF.

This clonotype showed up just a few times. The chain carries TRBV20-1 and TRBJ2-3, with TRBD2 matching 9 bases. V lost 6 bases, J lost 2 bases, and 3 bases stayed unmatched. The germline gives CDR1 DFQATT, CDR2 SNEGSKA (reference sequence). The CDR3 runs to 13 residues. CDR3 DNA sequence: TGCAGTGCCAGCGGGGGGAACACAGATACGCAGTATTTT. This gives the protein CSASGGNTDTQYF.

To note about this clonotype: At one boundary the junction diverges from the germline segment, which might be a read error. The CDR3 here is CCAIRRGTDNTGELFF. CDR3 nucleotides: TGCTGTGCTATCCGGAGGGGGACAGATAACACCGGGGAGCTGTTTTTT. The J gene is TRBJ2-2, the V gene TRBV20-1; D perhaps matches TRBD1 (7 bases). Germline V gene lookup returns CDR1 DFQATT and CDR2 SNEGSKA (reference sequence). This CDR3 has 16 residues.

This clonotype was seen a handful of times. CDR3 coding DNA: TGTGCCAGCAGCCGGCAGGGGACCTTCTACGAGCAGTACTTC. It yields the protein CASSRQGTFYEQYF. This chain connects TRBV28 to TRBJ2-7, with a possible D match to TRBD1 (6 bases). Germline CDR1 is MDHEN and CDR2 is SYDVKM. The CDR3 has 14 amino acids. The ends were cut back, 6 bases at V and 3 bases at J, with 15 bases in the middle.

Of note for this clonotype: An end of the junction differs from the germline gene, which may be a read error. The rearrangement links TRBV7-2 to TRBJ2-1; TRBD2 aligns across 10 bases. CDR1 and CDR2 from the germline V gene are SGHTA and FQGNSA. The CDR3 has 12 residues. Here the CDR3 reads CASSLALAGVLF. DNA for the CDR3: TGTGCCAGCAGCTTAGCGCTAGCGGGAGTCCTCTTC.

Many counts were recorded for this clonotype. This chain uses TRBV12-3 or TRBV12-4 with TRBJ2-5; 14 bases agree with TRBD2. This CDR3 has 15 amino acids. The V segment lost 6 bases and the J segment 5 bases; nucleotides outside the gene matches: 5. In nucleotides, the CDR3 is TGTGCCAGCAGCTCGACTAGCGGGAGGGGGGAGACCCAGTACTTC. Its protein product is CASSSTSGRGETQYF.

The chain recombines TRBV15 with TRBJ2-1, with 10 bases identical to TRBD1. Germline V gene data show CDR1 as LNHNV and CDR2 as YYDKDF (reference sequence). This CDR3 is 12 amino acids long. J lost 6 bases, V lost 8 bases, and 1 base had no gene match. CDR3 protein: CATGQGGNEQFF. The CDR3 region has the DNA TGTGCCACCGGACAGGGGGGCAATGAGCAGTTCTTC.

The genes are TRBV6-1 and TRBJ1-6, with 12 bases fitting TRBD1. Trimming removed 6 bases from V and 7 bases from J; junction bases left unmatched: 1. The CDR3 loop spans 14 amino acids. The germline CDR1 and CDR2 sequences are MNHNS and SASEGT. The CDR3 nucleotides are TGTGCCAGCAGGGGACAGGGGGCGAATTCACCCCTCCACTTT. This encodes CASRGQGANSPLHF.

This chain's CDR3 is CSARPEKGQAWLYGYTF. The CDR3, as DNA: TGCAGTGCTAGACCAGAAAAGGGACAGGCTTGGCTCTATGGCTACACCTTC. V gene TRBV20-1 combines with J gene TRBJ1-2; 8 bases are a match to TRBD1. The CDR3 is made up of 17 amino acids. V lost 2 bases and J lost 4; bases outside the gene matches: 15. The germline CDR1 and CDR2 sequences are DFQATT and SNEGSKA (reference sequence).

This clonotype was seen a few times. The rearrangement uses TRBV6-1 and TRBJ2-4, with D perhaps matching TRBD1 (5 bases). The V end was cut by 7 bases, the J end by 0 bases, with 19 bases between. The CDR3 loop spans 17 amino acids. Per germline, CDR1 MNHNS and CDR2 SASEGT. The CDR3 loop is CASTDRISDLAKNIQYF. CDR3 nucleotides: TGTGCCAGCACCGACAGAATCTCAGACCTAGCCAAAAACATTCAGTACTTC.

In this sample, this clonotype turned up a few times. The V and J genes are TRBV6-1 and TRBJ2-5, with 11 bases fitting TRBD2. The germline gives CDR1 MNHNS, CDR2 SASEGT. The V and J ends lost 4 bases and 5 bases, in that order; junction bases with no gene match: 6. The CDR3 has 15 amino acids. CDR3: CASSVPTSGDETQYF. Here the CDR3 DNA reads TGTGCCAGCAGTGTTCCGACTAGCGGGGACGAGACCCAGTACTTC.

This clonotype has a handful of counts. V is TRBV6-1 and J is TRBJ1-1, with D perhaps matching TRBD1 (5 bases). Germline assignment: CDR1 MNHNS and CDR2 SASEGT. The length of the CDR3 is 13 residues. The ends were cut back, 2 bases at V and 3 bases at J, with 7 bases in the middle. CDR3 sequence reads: CASSETGHTEAFF. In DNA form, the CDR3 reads TGTGCCAGCAGTGAAACAGGCCACACTGAAGCTTTCTTT.

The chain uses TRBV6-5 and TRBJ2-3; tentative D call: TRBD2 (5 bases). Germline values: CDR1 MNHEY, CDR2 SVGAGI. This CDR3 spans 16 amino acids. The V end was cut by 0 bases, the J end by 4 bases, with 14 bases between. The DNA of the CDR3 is TGTGCCAGCAGTTACTCGAAACTAGTGGGCCCAGATACGCAGTATTTT. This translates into CASSYSKLVGPDTQYF.

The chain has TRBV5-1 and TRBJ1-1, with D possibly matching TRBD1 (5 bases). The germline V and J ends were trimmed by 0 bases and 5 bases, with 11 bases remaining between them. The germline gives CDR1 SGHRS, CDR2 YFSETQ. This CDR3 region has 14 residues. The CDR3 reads CASSLGGSWTEAFF. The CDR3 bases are TGCGCCAGCAGCTTGGGGGGCAGTTGGACTGAAGCTTTCTTT.

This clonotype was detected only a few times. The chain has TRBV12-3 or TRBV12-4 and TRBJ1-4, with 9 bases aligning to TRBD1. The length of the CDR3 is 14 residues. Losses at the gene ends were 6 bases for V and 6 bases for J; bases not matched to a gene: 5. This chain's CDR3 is CASRFTGGDEKLFF. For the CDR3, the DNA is TGTGCCAGCAGATTTACAGGGGGCGATGAAAAACTGTTTTTT.

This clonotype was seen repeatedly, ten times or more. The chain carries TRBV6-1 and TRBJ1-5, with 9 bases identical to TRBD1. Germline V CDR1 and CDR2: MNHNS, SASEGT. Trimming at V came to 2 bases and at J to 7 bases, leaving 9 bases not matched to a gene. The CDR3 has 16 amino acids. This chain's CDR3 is CASSEPGQGLKQPQHF. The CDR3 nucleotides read TGTGCCAGCAGTGAACCTGGACAGGGGCTGAAGCAGCCCCAGCATTTT.

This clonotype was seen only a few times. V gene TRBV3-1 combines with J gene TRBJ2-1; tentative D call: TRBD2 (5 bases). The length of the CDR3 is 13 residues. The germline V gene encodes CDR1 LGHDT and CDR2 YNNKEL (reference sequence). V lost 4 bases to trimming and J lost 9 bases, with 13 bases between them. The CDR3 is CASSRPGVGEQFF. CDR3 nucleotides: TGTGCCAGCAGCCGGCCCGGGGTTGGTGAGCAGTTCTTC.

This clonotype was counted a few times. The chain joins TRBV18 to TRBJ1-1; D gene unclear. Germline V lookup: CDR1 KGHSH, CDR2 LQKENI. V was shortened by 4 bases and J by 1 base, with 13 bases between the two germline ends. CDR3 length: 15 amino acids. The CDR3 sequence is CASSRFGYPNTEAFF. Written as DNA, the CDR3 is TGTGCCAGCTCACGCTTTGGATACCCGAACACTGAAGCTTTCTTT.

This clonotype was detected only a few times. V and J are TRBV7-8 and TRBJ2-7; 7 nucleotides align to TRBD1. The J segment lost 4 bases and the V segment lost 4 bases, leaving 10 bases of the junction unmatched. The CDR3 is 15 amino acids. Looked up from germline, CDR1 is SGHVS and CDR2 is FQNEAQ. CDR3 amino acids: CASSSPRGQLYEQYF. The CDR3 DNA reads TGTGCCAGCAGCTCCCCCCGGGGACAGCTGTACGAGCAGTACTTC.

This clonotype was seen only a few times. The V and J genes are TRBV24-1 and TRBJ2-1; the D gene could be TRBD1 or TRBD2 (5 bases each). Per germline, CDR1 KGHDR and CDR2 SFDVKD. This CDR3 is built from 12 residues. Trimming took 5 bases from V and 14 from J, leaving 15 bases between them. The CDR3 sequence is CATSARGAREFF. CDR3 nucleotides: TGTGCCACCAGTGCGAGGGGTGCTCGAGAGTTCTTC.

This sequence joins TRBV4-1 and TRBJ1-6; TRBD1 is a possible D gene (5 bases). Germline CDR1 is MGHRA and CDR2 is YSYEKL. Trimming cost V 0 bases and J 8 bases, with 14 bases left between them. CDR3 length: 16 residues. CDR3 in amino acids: CASSQDPSQGYSPLHF. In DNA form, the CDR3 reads TGCGCCAGCAGCCAAGACCCCTCCCAGGGATATTCACCCCTCCACTTT.

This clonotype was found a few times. CDR3 sequence reads: CASSPGLAGGPGDTQYF. CDR3 nucleotide sequence: TGCGCCAGCAGCCCAGGACTAGCGGGAGGGCCTGGAGATACGCAGTATTTT. This chain uses TRBV5-1 with TRBJ2-3; TRBD2 matches 15 bases. V lost 4 bases, J lost 5 bases, and 8 bases stayed unmatched. Looked up from germline, CDR1 is SGHRS and CDR2 is YFSETQ. The CDR3 sequence is 17 residues long.

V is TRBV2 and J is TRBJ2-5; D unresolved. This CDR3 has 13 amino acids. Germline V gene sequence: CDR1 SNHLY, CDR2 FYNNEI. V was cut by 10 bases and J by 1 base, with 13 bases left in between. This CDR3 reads CATSDNFQETQYF. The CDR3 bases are TGTGCCACGTCAGATAACTTCCAAGAGACCCAGTACTTC.

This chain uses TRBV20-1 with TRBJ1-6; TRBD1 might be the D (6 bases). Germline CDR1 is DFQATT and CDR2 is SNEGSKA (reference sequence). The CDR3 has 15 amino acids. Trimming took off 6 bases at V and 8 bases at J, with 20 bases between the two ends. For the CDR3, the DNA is TGCAGTGCCTTAGGACTACAGGGCTTCGATTCACCCCTCCACTTT. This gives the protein CSALGLQGFDSPLHF.

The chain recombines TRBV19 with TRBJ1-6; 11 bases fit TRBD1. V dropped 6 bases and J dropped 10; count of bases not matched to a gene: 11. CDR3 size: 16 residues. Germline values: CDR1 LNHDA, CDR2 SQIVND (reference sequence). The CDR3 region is CASRPDRGLLGSPLHF. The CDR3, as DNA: TGTGCCAGTAGACCGGACAGGGGGCTTTTAGGATCACCCCTCCACTTT.